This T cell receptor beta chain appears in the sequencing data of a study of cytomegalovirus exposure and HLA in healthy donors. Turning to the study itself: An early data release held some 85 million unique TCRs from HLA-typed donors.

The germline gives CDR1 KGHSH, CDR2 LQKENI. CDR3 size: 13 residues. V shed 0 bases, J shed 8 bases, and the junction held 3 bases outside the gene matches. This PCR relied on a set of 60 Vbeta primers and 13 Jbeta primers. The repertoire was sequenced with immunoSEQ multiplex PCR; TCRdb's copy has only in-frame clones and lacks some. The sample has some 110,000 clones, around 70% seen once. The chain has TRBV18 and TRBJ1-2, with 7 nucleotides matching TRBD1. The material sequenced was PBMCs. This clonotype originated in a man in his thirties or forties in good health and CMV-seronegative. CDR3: CASSPPEGAGYTF. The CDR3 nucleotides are TGTGCCAGCTCACCACCAGAGGGGGCGGGCTACACCTTC.